The source of this T cell receptor beta chain is a study of shared clonotypes between healthy human individuals. Study findings and constraints: Naive CD4 clonotypes overlapped across a handful of donors at around 4.7%. Despite large depth, rarefaction showed incomplete sorted-subset sequencing.

The run depth of the assay was deep. Sequencing used immunoSEQ multiplex PCR; TCRdb keeps in-frame clones, though not all of them. Among about 2.3 million clones listed, approximately 93% were seen once. A note on this clone: The antigen is undetermined.

This CDR3 comprises 12 residues. Germline loops: CDR1 SNHLY, CDR2 FYNNEI. Trimming took 3 bases from V and 8 from J, leaving 7 bases between them. The chain couples TRBV2 to TRBJ1-4; the D is unclear. The material sequenced was naive CD4+ T cells from PBMCs. Subset specified: CD45RA+ positively selected. This TCR was recovered from a man in his late teens or twenties in good health. Some clones in this sample may be carry-over from other donors' samples. The CDR3 coding sequence is TGTGCCAGCAGTGACGATTGGGAAAAACTGTTTTTT. It translates to CASSDDWEKLFF.